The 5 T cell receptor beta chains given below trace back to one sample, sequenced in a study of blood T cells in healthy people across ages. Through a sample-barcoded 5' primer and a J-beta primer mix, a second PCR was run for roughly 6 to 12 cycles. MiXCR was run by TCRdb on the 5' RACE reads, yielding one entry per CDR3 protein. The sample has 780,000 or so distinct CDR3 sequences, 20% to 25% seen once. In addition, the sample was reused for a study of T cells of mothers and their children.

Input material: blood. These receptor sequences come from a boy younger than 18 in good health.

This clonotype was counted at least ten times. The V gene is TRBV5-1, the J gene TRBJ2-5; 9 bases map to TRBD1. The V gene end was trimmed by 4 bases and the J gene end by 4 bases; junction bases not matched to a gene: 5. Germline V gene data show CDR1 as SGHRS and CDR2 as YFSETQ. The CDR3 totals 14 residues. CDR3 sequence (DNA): TGCGCCAGCAGCCGAAGACAGGGGGGAGAGACCCAGTACTTC. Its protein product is CASSRRQGGETQYF.

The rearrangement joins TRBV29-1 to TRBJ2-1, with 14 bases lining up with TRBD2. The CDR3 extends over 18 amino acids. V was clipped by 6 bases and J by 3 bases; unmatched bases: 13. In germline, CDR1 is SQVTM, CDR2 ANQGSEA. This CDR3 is CSVREPGLAGDFYNEQFF. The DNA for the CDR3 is TGCAGCGTCCGGGAACCGGGACTAGCGGGAGACTTCTACAATGAGCAGTTCTTC.

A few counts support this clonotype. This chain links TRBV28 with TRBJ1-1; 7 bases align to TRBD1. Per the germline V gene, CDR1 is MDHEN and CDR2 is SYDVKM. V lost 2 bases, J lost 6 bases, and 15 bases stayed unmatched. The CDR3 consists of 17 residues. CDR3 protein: CASSLQGGHGPLAEAFF. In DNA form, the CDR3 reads TGTGCCAGCAGTTTACAAGGGGGCCACGGTCCGTTGGCTGAAGCTTTCTTT.

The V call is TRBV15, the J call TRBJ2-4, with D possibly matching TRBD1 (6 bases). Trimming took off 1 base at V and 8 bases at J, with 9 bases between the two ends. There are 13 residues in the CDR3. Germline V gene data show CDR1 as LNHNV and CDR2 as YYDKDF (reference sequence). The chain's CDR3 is CATSRGTGYIQYF. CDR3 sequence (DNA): TGTGCCACCAGCAGAGGAACAGGGTACATTCAGTACTTC. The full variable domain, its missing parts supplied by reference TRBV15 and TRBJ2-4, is DAMVIQNPRYQVTQFGKPVTLSCSQTLNHNVMYWYQQKSSQAPKLLFHYYDKDFNNEADTPDNFQSRRPNTSFCFLDIRSPGLGDTAMYLCATSRGTGYIQYFGAGTRLSVL.

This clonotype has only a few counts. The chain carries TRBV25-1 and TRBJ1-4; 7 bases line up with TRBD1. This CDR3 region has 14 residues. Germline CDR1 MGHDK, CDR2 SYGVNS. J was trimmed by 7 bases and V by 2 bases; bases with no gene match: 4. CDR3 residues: CASSEPTGREKLFF. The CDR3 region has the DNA TGTGCCAGCAGTGAACCGACAGGGCGTGAAAAACTGTTTTTT. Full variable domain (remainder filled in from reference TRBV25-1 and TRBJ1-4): EADIYQTPRYLVIGTGKKITLECSQTMGHDKMYWYQQDPGMELHLIHYSYGVNSTEKGDLSSESTVSRIRTEHFPLTLESARPSHTSQYLCASSEPTGREKLFFGSGTQLSVL.